A single sample gave rise to the 2 T cell receptor beta chains below, sequenced in a study of Ad26.COV2.S vaccination and SARS-CoV-2 variants. Sample treatment: some 20 received Ad26.COV2.S at low or high dose, single or two shots; several received placebo; per-sample allocation not given. Collection of samples fell on day 63 after the first vaccine or placebo injection. Clones were sequenced by immunoSEQ multiplex PCR, and TCRdb holds only the in-frame ones, with some missing. The sample lists over 450,000 clones; around 89% were seen once. Sequencing was performed on peripheral blood, taken in a trial of Ad26.COV2.S vaccine versus placebo. The receptor source for this set is a person aged 18-65 years who received the Ad26.COV2.S COVID-19 vaccine or a placebo.

The chain has TRBV10-3 and TRBJ2-2; no reliable D call. This CDR3 is 12 amino acids long. The germline CDR1 and CDR2 sequences are ENHRY and SYGVKD. With 5 bases removed from V and 6 bases from J, the gap between germline ends came to 7 bases. The CDR3 reads CAISTGAGELFF. The CDR3 DNA reads TGTGCCATCAGTACTGGGGCCGGGGAGCTGTTTTTT.

The chain is built from TRBV28 and TRBJ2-4; D possibly corresponds to TRBD2 (5 bases). V lost 5 bases, J lost 0 bases, and 17 bases lay in between. This CDR3 comprises 17 residues. Germline V gene data show CDR1 as MDHEN and CDR2 as SYDVKM. CDR3 in amino acids: CASSHAWLGVAKNIQYF. The CDR3 DNA is TGTGCCAGCAGTCACGCCTGGCTCGGGGTAGCCAAAAACATTCAGTACTTC.